This T cell receptor beta chain emerged from a study of a mutant IDH1 vaccine in newly diagnosed glioma. Study background: Patients under treatment included 62.5% males and 37.5% females and had a mean age of around 40 years. It was radiotherapy, temozolomide, or both that patients received previously, with most receiving both. Study-level points and caveats: It seemed that pseudoprogression was not linked to changes in the top peripheral T cell clonotypes.

The germline CDR1 and CDR2 sequences are SEHNR and FQNEAQ (reference sequence). V dropped 1 base and J dropped 5 bases, with 11 bases sitting between them. This CDR3 is 15 amino acids long. TCRdb's copy holds only in-frame clones and misses some; the assay was immunoSEQ multiplex PCR. The repertoire consists of around 54,000 clones, with about four fifths occurring once and the leading ten covering roughly 3.2%. The time point here: week 47, end of study. The study gave 300 ug of mutant IDH1 20-mer peptide per vaccine dose, with topical imiquimod. Each of the donors came in with new WHO grade 3 or 4 astrocytomas that were IDH1-mutant and ATRX-lost. A note on this clone: No antigen is known for it.

The input for sequencing was PBMCs, taken from a glioma patient whose treatment included an IDH1 peptide vaccine. The TCR comes from a woman between 45 and 60 years old with glioma. The V and J genes are TRBV7-9 and TRBJ2-2, with no clear D. The CDR3 spells CASSLVTTGTGELFF. CDR3 DNA: TGTGCCAGCAGCTTAGTCACCACTGGAACCGGGGAGCTGTTTTTT. Full variable domain (rest looked up from reference TRBV7-9 and TRBJ2-2): DTGVSQNPRHKITKRGQNVTFRCDPISEHNRLYWYRQTLGQGPEFLTYFQNEAQLEKSRLLSDRFSAERPKGSFSTLEIQRTEQGDSAMYLCASSLVTTGTGELFFGEGSRLTVL.